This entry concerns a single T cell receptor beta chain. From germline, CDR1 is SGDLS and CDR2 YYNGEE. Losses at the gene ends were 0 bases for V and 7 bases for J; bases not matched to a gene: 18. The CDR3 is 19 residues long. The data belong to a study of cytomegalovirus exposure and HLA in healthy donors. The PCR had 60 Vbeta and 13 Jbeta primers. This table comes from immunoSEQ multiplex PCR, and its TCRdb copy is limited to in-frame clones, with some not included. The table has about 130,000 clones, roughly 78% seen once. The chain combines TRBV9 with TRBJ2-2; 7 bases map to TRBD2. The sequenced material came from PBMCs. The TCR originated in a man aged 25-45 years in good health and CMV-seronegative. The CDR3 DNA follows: TGTGCCAGCAGCGTAGCTACCCCTCAGAGCGGGGAGAGGGACGGGGAGCTGTTTTTT. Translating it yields CASSVATPQSGERDGELFF.